Shown below are 19 T cell receptor beta chains from a single sample sequenced in a study of sequential checkpoint blockade in melanoma. The treatment is: randomized to nivolumab then ipilimumab (arm A) or the reverse (arm B). Here immunoSEQ multiplex PCR was the method, and the copy in TCRdb shows in-frame clones only, minus some. The table lists more than 6,500 clones, over 25% of them singletons. The sequencing used tumor tissue (inferred from file names), collected from a patient given nivolumab and ipilimumab in sequence. The receptors originated from a human donor with melanoma.

The chain employs TRBV9 and TRBJ1-5, with D unclear. The V gene's germline CDR1 is SGDLS and CDR2 YYNGEE. Trimming removed 5 bases from V and 15 bases from J, with 21 bases in between. The CDR3 consists of 13 residues. CDR3 nucleotide sequence: TGTGCCAGCAGTGAAGTTATGTACACTTCTACGCATTTT. This translates into CASSEVMYTSTHF.

This clone was counted between two and nine times. The chain links TRBV6-8 to TRBJ2-3; D may be TRBD1 or TRBD2 (5 bases each). The CDR3 is 15 residues long. The V gene lost 4 bases and the J gene lost 6 bases, with 17 bases spanning the gap. Germline CDR1 is MNHGY and CDR2 is SAAAGT. The CDR3 is CASSSRATSTDTQYF. Written as DNA, the CDR3 is TGTGCCAGCAGTTCCAGGGCCACTAGTACGGATACGCAGTATTTT.

In this sample, this clone turned up a few times. V is TRBV4-2 and J is TRBJ1-3; no definite D call. The CDR3 runs 13 residues. Germline V gene data show CDR1 as LGHNA and CDR2 as YNFKEQ. V was trimmed by 8 bases and J by 4 bases, leaving 12 bases between them. The chain's CDR3 is CASSLREGNTIYF. CDR3 nucleotide sequence: TGTGCCAGCTCCCTTAGAGAGGGAAACACCATATATTTT.

The chain couples TRBV6-8 to TRBJ1-6, with TRBD1 matching over 7 bases. The J segment lost 13 bases and the V segment lost 2 bases, leaving 2 bases of the junction unmatched. The CDR3 runs to 12 residues. Germline CDR1 reads MNHGY; CDR2 reads SAAAGT. Written as DNA, the CDR3 is TGTGCCAGCAGTTACCCCAGGGGGCCCCTCCACTTT. It yields the protein CASSYPRGPLHF.

This clone has more than one count but fewer than ten. In DNA, the CDR3 is TGTGCCAGCAGTTATCAGGGGGCCACAGATACGCAGTATTTT. It is translated as CASSYQGATDTQYF. The rearrangement joins TRBV6-8 to TRBJ2-3; 8 bases agree with TRBD1. Germline V gene data show CDR1 as MNHGY and CDR2 as SAAAGT. After removal of 3 bases from V and 2 bases from J, the junction contained 1 base not matched to a gene. This CDR3 comprises 14 residues.

The rearrangement links TRBV9 to TRBJ2-3; TRBD1 matches 8 bases. This CDR3 contains 18 residues. Germline CDR1 SGDLS, CDR2 YYNGEE. The trim removed 1 base at V and 4 bases at J, leaving 14 bases unmatched. CDR3 loop: CASSVSNRDRLLADTQYF. CDR3 bases: TGTGCCAGCAGCGTATCTAACCGGGACAGGCTTCTCGCAGATACGCAGTATTTT.

The table lists this clone with a few counts. V and J are TRBV6-8 and TRBJ2-1; D possibly corresponds to TRBD2 (6 bases). Looked up from germline, CDR1 is MNHGY and CDR2 is SAAAGT. This CDR3 contains 13 residues. Trimming removed 4 bases at V and 5 bases at J, with 9 bases between. The DNA of the CDR3 is TGTGCCAGCAGTTTAACGGGAGACAATGAGCAGTTCTTC. Its translation: CASSLTGDNEQFF.

The chain joins TRBV30 to TRBJ1-4; D gene unclear. The length of the CDR3 is 13 residues. The V and J ends lost 1 base and 4 bases respectively, with 7 bases between them. Germline V gene lookup returns CDR1 GTSNPN and CDR2 SVGIG (reference sequence). The CDR3 loop is CAWSDGNNEKLFF. DNA for the CDR3: TGTGCCTGGAGTGACGGTAATAATGAAAAACTGTTTTTT. The variable domain in full, completed from reference TRBV30 and TRBJ1-4, reads SQTIHQWPATLVQPVGSPLSLECTVEGTSNPNLYWYRQAAGRGLQLLFYSVGIGQISSEVPQNLSASRPQDRQFILSSKKLLLSDSGFYLCAWSDGNNEKLFFGSGTQLSVL.

This clone has only a few counts. This chain connects TRBV11-3 to TRBJ2-7; 13 nucleotides line up with TRBD2. The J segment lost 5 bases and the V segment lost 2 bases, leaving 9 bases of the junction unmatched. Germline CDR1 reads SGHNT; CDR2 reads YENEEA. The CDR3 has 17 amino acids. The CDR3 coding sequence is TGTGCCAGCAGCTTATCTATGACTAGCGGGAGGTCACACGAGCAGTACTTC. Its translation is CASSLSMTSGRSHEQYF.

The chain is built from TRBV30 and TRBJ1-1, with a possible D match to TRBD1 (5 bases). Trimming left V 5 bases short and J 4 bases short, with 14 bases between. Germline CDR1 and CDR2: GTSNPN and SVGIG (reference sequence). The CDR3 is made up of 13 amino acids. Here the CDR3 DNA reads TGTGCCTGGGGGACCTATTTGGGCACTGAAGCTTTCTTT. It translates to CAWGTYLGTEAFF. The whole variable domain, filled in from reference TRBV30 and TRBJ1-1, reads SQTIHQWPATLVQPVGSPLSLECTVEGTSNPNLYWYRQAAGRGLQLLFYSVGIGQISSEVPQNLSASRPQDRQFILSSKKLLLSDSGFYLCAWGTYLGTEAFFGQGTRLTVV.

The chain is built from TRBV29-1 and TRBJ2-5, with D unresolved. Per the germline V gene, CDR1 is SQVTM and CDR2 is ANQGSEA. V was shortened by 6 bases and J by 5 bases, with 13 bases between the two germline ends. The CDR3 covers 12 residues. The CDR3, as DNA: TGCAGCGTCGGGCCACTGCAGGAGACCCAGTACTTC. Translation gives CSVGPLQETQYF.

The rearrangement uses TRBV4-1 and TRBJ1-3, with D unclear. Trimming left V 4 bases short and J 0 bases short, with 4 bases between. This CDR3 comprises 13 residues. From germline, CDR1 is MGHRA and CDR2 YSYEKL. The CDR3 reads CASSLDSGNTIYF. The CDR3 DNA sequence: TGCGCCAGCAGCCTCGACTCTGGAAACACCATATATTTT.

V is TRBV6-8 and J is TRBJ1-4; TRBD1 is a possible D gene (6 bases). V was clipped by 7 bases and J by 6 bases, with 12 bases between them. The CDR3 consists of 13 residues. From germline, CDR1 is MNHGY and CDR2 SAAAGT. CDR3 in DNA: TGTGCCAGCACAGGATGGGGGCATGAAAAACTGTTTTTT. Translating gives CASTGWGHEKLFF.

This clone was seen repeatedly, ten times or more. The chain couples TRBV11-3 to TRBJ2-5; D perhaps matches TRBD1 (6 bases). The CDR3 has 14 residues. The germline CDR1 and CDR2 sequences are SGHNT and YENEEA. Between the trimmed V and J ends, which lost 7 bases and 5 bases, there was a span of 17 bases. The CDR3: CASTLIRGGETQYF. In DNA, the CDR3 is TGTGCCAGCACGCTAATCAGGGGTGGCGAGACCCAGTACTTC.

In its sample, this clone ranks as medium-sized. The chain recombines TRBV11-3 with TRBJ2-2, with D unclear. The CDR3 has 16 amino acids. The V gene lost 8 bases and the J gene lost 0 bases, with 16 bases spanning the gap. Germline-derived CDR1 and CDR2 are SGHNT and YENEEA. CDR3 sequence reads: CASLLADHTNTGELFF. The CDR3 bases are TGTGCCAGCCTGTTGGCAGACCATACGAACACCGGGGAGCTGTTTTTT.

This clone has just a few counts. The chain employs TRBV7-2 and TRBJ2-1, with a possible D match to TRBD2 (6 bases). V was pared by 5 bases and J by 9 bases, with 14 bases between. CDR1 and CDR2 (germline): SGHTA, FQGNSA. CDR3 length equals 13 residues. The CDR3 here is CASSPGGKGEQFF. As DNA, the CDR3 is TGTGCCAGCAGCCCCGGAGGGAAGGGTGAGCAGTTCTTC.

This clone has just a few counts. This chain uses TRBV27 with TRBJ2-1; no clear D gene. V lost 6 bases to trimming and J lost 1 base, with 7 bases between them. The CDR3 has 13 amino acids. Germline-derived CDR1 and CDR2 are MNHEY and SMNVEV (reference sequence). As DNA, the CDR3 is TGTGCCAGCAGCAGAAATTCCTACAATGAGCAGTTCTTC. Amino acids: CASSRNSYNEQFF.

This chain links TRBV6-8 with TRBJ1-2; 10 bases align to TRBD1. J lost 8 bases, V lost 2 bases, and 11 bases had no gene match. This CDR3 region has 16 residues. Germline V gives CDR1 MNHGY, CDR2 SAAAGT. The CDR3 DNA reads TGTGCCAGCAGTTACGGCCGGGACAGGGGCGGTGGCGGCTACACCTTC. Protein: CASSYGRDRGGGGYTF.

There are many counts of this clone. The CDR3 sequence: CASSLRTGEYTEAFF. The CDR3 coding sequence is TGTGCCAGCAGCTTGCGGACAGGGGAGTACACTGAAGCTTTCTTT. The chain couples TRBV11-3 to TRBJ1-1; 9 bases are shared with TRBD1. Per the germline V gene, CDR1 is SGHNT and CDR2 is YENEEA. CDR3 size: 15 residues. Germline trimming cut 3 bases from V and 3 bases from J; bases unmatched to any gene: 5.